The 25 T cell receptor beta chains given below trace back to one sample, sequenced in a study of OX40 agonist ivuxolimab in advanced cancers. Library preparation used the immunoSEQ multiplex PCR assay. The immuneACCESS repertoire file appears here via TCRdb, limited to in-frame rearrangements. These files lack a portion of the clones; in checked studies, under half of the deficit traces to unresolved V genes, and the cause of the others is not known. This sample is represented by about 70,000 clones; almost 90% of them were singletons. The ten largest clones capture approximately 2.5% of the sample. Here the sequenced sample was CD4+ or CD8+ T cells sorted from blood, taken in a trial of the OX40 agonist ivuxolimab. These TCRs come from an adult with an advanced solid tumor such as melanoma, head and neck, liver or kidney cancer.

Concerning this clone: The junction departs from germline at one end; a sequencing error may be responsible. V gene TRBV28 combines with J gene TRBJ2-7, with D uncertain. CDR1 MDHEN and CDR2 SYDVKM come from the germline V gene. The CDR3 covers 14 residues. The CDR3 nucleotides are TGTGCAAGCACGGGCGCTCTATATGCCTACGAGCAGTACTTC. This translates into CASTGALYAYEQYF.

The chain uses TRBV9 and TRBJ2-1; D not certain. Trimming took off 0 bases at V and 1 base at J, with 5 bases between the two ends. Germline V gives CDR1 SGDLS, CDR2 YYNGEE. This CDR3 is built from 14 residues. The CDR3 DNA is TGTGCCAGCAGCGTAGGAGGATCCTACAATGAGCAGTTCTTC. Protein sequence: CASSVGGSYNEQFF.

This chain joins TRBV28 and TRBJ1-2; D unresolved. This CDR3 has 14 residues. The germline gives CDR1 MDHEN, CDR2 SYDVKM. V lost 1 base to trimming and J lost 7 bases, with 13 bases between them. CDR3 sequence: CASSLLDRVSGYTF. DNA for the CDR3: TGTGCCAGCAGTTTATTGGATAGGGTTTCTGGCTACACCTTC.

This CDR3 is CASSLAFGTDTQYF. CDR3 nucleotides: TGTGCCAGCAGCTTAGCGTTTGGCACAGATACGCAGTATTTT. The V and J genes are TRBV7-2 and TRBJ2-3; D gene ambiguous. Germline V CDR1 and CDR2: SGHTA, FQGNSA. Trimming removed 0 bases at V and 1 base at J, with 5 bases between. This CDR3 comprises 14 residues.

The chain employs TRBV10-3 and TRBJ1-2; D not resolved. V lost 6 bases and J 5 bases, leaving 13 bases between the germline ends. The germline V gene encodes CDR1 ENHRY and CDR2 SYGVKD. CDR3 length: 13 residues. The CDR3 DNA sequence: TGTGCCATCAGGGAGACGGACGTATATGGCTACACCTTC. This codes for CAIRETDVYGYTF.

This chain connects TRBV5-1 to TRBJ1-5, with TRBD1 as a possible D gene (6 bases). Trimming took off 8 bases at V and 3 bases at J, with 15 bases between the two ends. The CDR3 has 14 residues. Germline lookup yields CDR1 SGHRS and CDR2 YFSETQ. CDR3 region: CAREGGRYNQPQHF. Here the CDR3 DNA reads TGCGCCAGAGAGGGGGGGCGATACAATCAGCCCCAGCATTTT.

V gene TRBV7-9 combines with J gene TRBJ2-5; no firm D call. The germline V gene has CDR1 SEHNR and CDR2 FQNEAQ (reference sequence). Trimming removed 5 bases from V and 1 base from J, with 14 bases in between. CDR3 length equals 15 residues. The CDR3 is CASSPAGPSQETQYF. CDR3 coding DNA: TGTGCCAGCAGCCCGGCCGGACCAAGCCAAGAGACCCAGTACTTC.

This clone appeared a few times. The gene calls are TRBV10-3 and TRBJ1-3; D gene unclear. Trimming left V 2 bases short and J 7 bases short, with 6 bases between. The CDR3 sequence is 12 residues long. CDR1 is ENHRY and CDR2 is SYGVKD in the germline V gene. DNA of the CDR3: TGTGCCATCAGTGAGCCTCGCAACACCATATATTTT. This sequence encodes CAISEPRNTIYF.

CDR3 protein: CASSEFGGEMTDTQYF. The CDR3, as DNA: TGTGCCAGCAGTGAGTTCGGGGGGGAGATGACAGATACGCAGTATTTT. The gene calls are TRBV6-1 and TRBJ2-3; 8 nucleotides line up with TRBD2. Germline trimming cut 3 bases from V and 3 bases from J; bases unmatched to any gene: 8. CDR1 is MNHNS and CDR2 is SASEGT in the germline V gene. The CDR3 contains 16 residues.

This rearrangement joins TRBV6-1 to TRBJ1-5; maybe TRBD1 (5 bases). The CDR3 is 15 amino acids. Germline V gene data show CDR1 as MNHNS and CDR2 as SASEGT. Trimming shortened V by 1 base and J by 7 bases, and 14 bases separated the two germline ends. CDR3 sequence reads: CASSEGVRAGQPQHF. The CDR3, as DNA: TGTGCCAGCAGTGAAGGCGTCCGGGCAGGGCAGCCCCAGCATTTT.

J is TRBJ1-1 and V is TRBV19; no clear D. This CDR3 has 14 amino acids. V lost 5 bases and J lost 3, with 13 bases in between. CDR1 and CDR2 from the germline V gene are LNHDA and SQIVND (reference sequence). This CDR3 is CASSWRVSDTEAFF. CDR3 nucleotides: TGTGCCAGTAGTTGGAGGGTGAGTGACACTGAAGCTTTCTTT.

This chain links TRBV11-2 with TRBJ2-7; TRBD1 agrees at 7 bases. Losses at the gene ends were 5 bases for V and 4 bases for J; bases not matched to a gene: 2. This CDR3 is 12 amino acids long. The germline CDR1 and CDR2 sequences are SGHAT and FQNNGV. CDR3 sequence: CASSDREYEQYF. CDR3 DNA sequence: TGTGCCAGCAGCGACAGGGAATACGAGCAGTACTTC. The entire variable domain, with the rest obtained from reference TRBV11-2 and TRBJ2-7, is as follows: EAGVAQSPRYKIIEKRQSVAFWCNPISGHATLYWYQQILGQGPKLLIQFQNNGVVDDSQLPKDRFSAERLKGVDSTLKIQPAKLEDSAVYLCASSDREYEQYFGPGTRLTVT.

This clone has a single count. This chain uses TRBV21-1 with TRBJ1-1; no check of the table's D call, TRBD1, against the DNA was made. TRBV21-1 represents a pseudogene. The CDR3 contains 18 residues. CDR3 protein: CASCSRAPGQGASTEAFF. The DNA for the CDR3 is TGTGCCAGCTGCAGCAGAGCTCCAGGACAGGGGGCAAGCACTGAAGCTTTCTTT.

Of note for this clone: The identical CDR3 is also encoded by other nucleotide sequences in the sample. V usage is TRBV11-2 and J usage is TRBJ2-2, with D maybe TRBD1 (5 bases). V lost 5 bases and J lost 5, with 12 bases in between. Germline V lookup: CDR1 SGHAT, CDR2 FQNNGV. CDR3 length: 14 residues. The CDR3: CASSGRPGTGELFF. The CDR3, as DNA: TGTGCCAGCAGCGGACGCCCAGGGACCGGGGAGCTGTTTTTT.

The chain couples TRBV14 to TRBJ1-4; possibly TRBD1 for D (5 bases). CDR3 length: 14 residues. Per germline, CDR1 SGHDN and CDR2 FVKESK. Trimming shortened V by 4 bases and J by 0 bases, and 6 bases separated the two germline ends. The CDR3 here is CASSPTATNEKLFF. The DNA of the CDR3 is TGTGCCAGCAGCCCGACAGCAACTAATGAAAAACTGTTTTTT.

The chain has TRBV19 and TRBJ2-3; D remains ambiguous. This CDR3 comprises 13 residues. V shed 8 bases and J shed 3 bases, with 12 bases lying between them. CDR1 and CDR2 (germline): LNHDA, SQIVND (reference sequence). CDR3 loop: CASQLGWTDTQYF. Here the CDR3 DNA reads TGTGCCAGTCAGCTAGGGTGGACAGATACGCAGTATTTT.

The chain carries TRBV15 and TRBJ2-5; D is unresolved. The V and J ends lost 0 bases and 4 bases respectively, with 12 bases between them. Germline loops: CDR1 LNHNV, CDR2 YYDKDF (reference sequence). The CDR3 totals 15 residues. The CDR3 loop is CATSRELAGPETQYF. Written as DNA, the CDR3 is TGTGCCACCAGCAGAGAATTGGCCGGGCCAGAGACCCAGTACTTC. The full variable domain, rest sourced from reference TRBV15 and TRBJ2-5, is DAMVIQNPRYQVTQFGKPVTLSCSQTLNHNVMYWYQQKSSQAPKLLFHYYDKDFNNEADTPDNFQSRRPNTSFCFLDIRSPGLGDTAMYLCATSRELAGPETQYFGPGTRLLVL.

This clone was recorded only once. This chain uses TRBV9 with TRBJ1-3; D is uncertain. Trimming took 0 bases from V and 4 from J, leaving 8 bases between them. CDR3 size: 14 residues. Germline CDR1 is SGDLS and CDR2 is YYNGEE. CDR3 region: CASSVAPGGNTIYF. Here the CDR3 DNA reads TGTGCCAGCAGCGTAGCTCCGGGAGGAAACACCATATATTTT.

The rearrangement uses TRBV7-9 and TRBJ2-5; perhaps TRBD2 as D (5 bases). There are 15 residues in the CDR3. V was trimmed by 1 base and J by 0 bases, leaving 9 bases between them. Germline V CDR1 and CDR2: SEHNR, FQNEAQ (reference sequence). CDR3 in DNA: TGTGCCAGCAGCTTAGGGTCGGGATACCAAGAGACCCAGTACTTC. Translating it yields CASSLGSGYQETQYF.

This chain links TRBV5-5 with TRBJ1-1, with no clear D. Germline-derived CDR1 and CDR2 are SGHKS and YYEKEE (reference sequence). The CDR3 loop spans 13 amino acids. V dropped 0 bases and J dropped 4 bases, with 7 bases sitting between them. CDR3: CASSLGTVTEAFF. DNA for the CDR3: TGTGCCAGCAGCTTGGGGACTGTCACTGAAGCTTTCTTT.

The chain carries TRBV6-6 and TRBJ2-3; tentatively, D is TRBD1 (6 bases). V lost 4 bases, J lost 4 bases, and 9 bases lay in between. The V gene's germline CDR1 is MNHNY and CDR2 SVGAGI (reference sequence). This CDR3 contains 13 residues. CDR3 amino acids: CASSLTGPDTQYF. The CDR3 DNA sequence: TGTGCCAGCAGTTTGACAGGACCAGATACGCAGTATTTT.

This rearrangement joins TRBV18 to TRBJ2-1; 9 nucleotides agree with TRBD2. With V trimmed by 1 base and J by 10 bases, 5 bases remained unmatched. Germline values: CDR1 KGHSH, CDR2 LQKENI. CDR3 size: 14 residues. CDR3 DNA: TGTGCCAGCTCACCACTTGACCTAGCGGGGGAGCAGTTCTTC. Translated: CASSPLDLAGEQFF.

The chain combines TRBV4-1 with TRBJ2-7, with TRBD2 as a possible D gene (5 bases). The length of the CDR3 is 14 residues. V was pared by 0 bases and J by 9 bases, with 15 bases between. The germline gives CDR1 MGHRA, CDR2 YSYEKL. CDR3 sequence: CASSQDRGRLAQYF. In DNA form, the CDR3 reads TGCGCCAGCAGCCAAGATCGGGGTCGGCTCGCGCAGTACTTC.

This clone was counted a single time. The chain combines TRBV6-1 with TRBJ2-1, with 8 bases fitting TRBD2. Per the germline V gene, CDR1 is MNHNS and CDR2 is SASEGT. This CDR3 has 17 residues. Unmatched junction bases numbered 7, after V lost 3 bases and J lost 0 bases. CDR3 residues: CASSDLVGTSSYNEQFF. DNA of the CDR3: TGTGCCAGCAGTGATTTGGTGGGGACTAGCTCCTACAATGAGCAGTTCTTC.

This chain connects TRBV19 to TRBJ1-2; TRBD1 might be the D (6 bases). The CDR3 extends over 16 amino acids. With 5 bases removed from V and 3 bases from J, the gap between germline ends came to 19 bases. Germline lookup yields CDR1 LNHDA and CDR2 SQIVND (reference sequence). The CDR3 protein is CASSWGRGGVDYGYTF. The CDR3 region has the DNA TGTGCCAGTAGTTGGGGCAGGGGAGGTGTCGACTATGGCTACACCTTC.